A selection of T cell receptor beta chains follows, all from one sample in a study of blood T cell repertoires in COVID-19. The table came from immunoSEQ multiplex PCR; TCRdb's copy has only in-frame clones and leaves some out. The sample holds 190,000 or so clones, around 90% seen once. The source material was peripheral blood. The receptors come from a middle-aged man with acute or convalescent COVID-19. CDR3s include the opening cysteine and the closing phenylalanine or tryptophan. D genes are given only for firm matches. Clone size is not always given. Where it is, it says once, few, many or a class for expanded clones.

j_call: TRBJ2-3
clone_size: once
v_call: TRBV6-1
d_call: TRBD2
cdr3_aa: CASSEANGGGTDTQYF
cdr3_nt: TGTGCCAGCAGTGAAGCTAACGGGGGGGGAACAGATACGCAGTATTTT

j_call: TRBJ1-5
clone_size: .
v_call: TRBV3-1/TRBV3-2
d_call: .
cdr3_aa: CASSNRGGQGNQPQHF
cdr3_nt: TGTGCCAGCAGTAATCGAGGGGGTCAGGGCAATCAGCCCCAGCATTTT

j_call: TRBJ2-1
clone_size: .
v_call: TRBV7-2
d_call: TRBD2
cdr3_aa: CASSQPSGGEVSYNEQFF
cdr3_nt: TGTGCCAGCAGCCAACCTAGCGGGGGGGAGGTGTCCTACAATGAGCAGTTCTTC

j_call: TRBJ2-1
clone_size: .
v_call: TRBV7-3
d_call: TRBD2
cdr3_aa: CASSPSGAYTYNEQFF
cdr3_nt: TGTGCCAGCAGCCCCAGCGGGGCCTACACCTACAATGAGCAGTTCTTC

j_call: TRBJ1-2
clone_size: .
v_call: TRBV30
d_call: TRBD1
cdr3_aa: CAWNPGTANYGYTF
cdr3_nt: TGTGCCTGGAACCCCGGGACAGCCAACTATGGCTACACCTTC

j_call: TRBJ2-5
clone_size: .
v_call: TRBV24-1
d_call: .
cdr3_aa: CATSRNGGRETQYF
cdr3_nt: TGTGCCACCTCCCGGAATGGGGGGAGGGAGACCCAGTACTTC

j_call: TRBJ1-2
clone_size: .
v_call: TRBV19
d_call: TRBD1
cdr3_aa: CASSTPGQGAYGYTF
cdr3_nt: TGTGCCAGTAGCACTCCGGGACAGGGGGCCTATGGCTACACCTTC

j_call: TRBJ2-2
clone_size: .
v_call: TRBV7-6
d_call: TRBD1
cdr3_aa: CASSVGQASNTGELFF
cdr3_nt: TGTGCCAGCAGCGTCGGACAGGCTTCGAACACCGGGGAGCTGTTTTTT

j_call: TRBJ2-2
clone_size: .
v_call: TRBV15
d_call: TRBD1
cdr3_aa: CATSSPTVRTGVNTGELFF
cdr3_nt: TGTGCCACCAGCAGCCCCACCGTGCGGACAGGGGTTAACACCGGGGAGCTGTTTTTT

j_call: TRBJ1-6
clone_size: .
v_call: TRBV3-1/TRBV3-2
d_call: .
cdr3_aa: CASSPPPRGYSPLHF
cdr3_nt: TGTGCCAGCAGCCCCCCGCCAAGGGGGTATTCACCCCTCCACTTT

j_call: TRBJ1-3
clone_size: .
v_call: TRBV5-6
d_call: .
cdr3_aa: CASNMIAGNTIYF
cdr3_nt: TGTGCCAGCAATATGATAGCAGGAAACACCATATATTTT

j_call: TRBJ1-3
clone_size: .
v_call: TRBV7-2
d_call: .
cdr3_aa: CASSLAAAVSGNTIYF
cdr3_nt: TGTGCCAGCAGCTTAGCCGCAGCGGTCTCTGGAAACACCATATATTTT